These 10 T cell receptor beta chains came from one sample sequenced in a study of blood T cell repertoires in COVID-19. Assay: immunoSEQ multiplex PCR; the TCRdb copy retains only in-frame clones and omits some. The data show 200,000 to 300,000 clones, approximately 90% seen once. Input material: peripheral blood. The receptors were gathered from a man in his sixties who had recovered from COVID-19.

The chain combines TRBV19 with TRBJ2-7, with no clear D. The germline CDR1 and CDR2 sequences are LNHDA and SQIVND (reference sequence). This CDR3 spans 13 amino acids. Between the trimmed V and J ends, which lost 6 bases and 3 bases, there was a span of 12 bases. The DNA of the CDR3 is TGTGCCAGTAGAAGTCAGGTCAACTACGAGCAGTACTTC. Residues: CASRSQVNYEQYF.

The chain employs TRBV7-6 and TRBJ2-7; D is possibly TRBD1 (6 bases). V was clipped by 5 bases and J by 4 bases, with 15 bases between them. Germline assignment: CDR1 SGHVS and CDR2 FNYEAQ. The CDR3 runs to 14 residues. The CDR3 spells CASSQNRVRYEQYF. The CDR3 DNA sequence: TGTGCCAGCAGCCAGAACAGGGTTCGGTACGAGCAGTACTTC.

This chain connects TRBV11-2 to TRBJ1-5; the D gene is possibly TRBD1 (6 bases). Looked up from germline, CDR1 is SGHAT and CDR2 is FQNNGV. This CDR3 is built from 15 residues. The V end was cut by 5 bases, the J end by 1 base, with 12 bases between. The CDR3 DNA follows: TGTGCCAGCAGCCTAGGGGGGGGGAGCAATCAGCCCCAGCATTTT. Protein sequence: CASSLGGGSNQPQHF.

The chain has TRBV11-2 and TRBJ1-1, with 7 bases aligning to TRBD1. Germline assignment: CDR1 SGHAT and CDR2 FQNNGV. The CDR3 contains 13 residues. V trimming: 6 bases; J trimming: 1 base; junction bases outside the gene matches: 2. DNA for the CDR3: TGTGCCAGCAGGTCAGGGGGGAACACTGAAGCTTTCTTT. Its translation: CASRSGGNTEAFF.

The chain links TRBV7-2 to TRBJ2-5, with unresolved D. V was shortened by 5 bases and J by 5 bases, with 9 bases between the two germline ends. Germline V gene sequence: CDR1 SGHTA, CDR2 FQGNSA. The CDR3 spans 12 residues. CDR3 nucleotide sequence: TGTGCCAGCAGCCCCTCTGCGGAGACCCAGTACTTC. As protein: CASSPSAETQYF.

The chain joins TRBV24-1 to TRBJ2-3; TRBD1 matches 10 bases. Trimming cost V 3 bases and J 4 bases; bases outside gene matches: 6. Germline loops: CDR1 KGHDR, CDR2 SFDVKD. The CDR3 covers 16 residues. The chain's CDR3 is CATSDRTGGRADTQYF. The CDR3 DNA sequence: TGTGCCACCAGTGATCGGACAGGGGGTAGGGCAGATACGCAGTATTTT.

The chain employs TRBV7-3 and TRBJ2-3, with D tentatively TRBD2 (5 bases). Germline CDR1 and CDR2: SGHTA and FQGTGA. CDR3 length equals 15 residues. V was pared by 1 base and J by 4 bases, with 12 bases between. This CDR3 reads CASSLMASSADTQYF. In DNA form, the CDR3 reads TGTGCCAGCAGCTTAATGGCTAGTAGCGCAGATACGCAGTATTTT.

This sequence joins TRBV5-6 and TRBJ1-2; D might be TRBD1 (5 bases). V was pared by 0 bases and J by 4 bases, with 19 bases between. The CDR3 contains 17 residues. The germline V gene encodes CDR1 SGHDT and CDR2 YYEEEE. DNA for the CDR3: TGTGCCAGCAGCTTGGGTCCACGGGGGGAGGTTAGCTATGGCTACACCTTC. It translates to CASSLGPRGEVSYGYTF.

The J gene is TRBJ2-3, the V gene TRBV7-2, with 8 bases that match TRBD2. V lost 11 bases to trimming and J lost 4 bases; unmatched junction nucleotides: 11. The germline V gene encodes CDR1 SGHTA and CDR2 FQGNSA. This CDR3 comprises 14 residues. Here the CDR3 DNA reads TGTGCCGACGAAGGCGGGGGGCCGTCAGATACGCAGTATTTT. Translation: CADEGGGPSDTQYF.

The J gene is TRBJ2-7, the V gene TRBV11-3; D is possibly TRBD1 (6 bases). The ends were cut back, 3 bases at V and 2 bases at J, with 8 bases in the middle. The CDR3 sequence is 13 residues long. Germline V lookup: CDR1 SGHNT, CDR2 YENEEA. The CDR3 bases are TGTGCCAGCAGCTTGGCAGGGGCCTACGAGCAGTACTTC. This gives the protein CASSLAGAYEQYF.